This TCR beta chain emerged from a study of blood T cell repertoires in COVID-19. Study-wide background: PBMCs, B-cell-depleted T cells, or T cells were the source of the cDNA or gDNA that made up the material.

Libraries were prepared by immunoSEQ multiplex PCR; TCRdb keeps only in-frame clonotypes and omits some of them. The data show some 700,000 clones, 80% to 90% seen once. This CDR3 has 15 amino acids. From germline, CDR1 is SGHDN and CDR2 FVKESK. The V gene lost 6 bases and the J gene lost 5 bases, with 17 bases spanning the gap. Sample: peripheral blood. The chain joins TRBV14 to TRBJ2-1, with a possible D match to TRBD1 (6 bases). This TCR was sampled from a young woman with acute or convalescent COVID-19. The CDR3: CASSRNRVRDNEQFF. CDR3 coding DNA: TGTGCCAGCAGTAGGAACAGGGTGAGAGACAATGAGCAGTTCTTC.